This T cell receptor (beta chain) was recovered during a study of T-cell reconstitution after alpha-beta-depleted transplantation in children. Whole-study findings and limits: Hyperexpanded clones declined; after one year, newly produced T cells mostly supplied diversity. As was reported, about two months after transplant, alpha-beta T cells came from several hundred expanded graft clones. Surviving recipient T cells and intrathymic progenitors accounted for some patients' high TCRbeta diversity at day 60.

Preparation of the TCRbeta library used unique molecular identifiers. TCRdb reprocessed the PCR reads via MiXCR and lists one record per CDR3 protein. The sample has approximately 800,000 distinct CDR3 sequences; about 15% are singletons. With regard to this clonotype: Its antigen is unidentified.

The receptor was derived from a male patient younger than 18 who had a stem cell transplant for acute lymphoblastic leukemia, so the T cells may come from the graft donor. The sample in question was PBMCs, mostly from graft donor cells, obtained 360 days after TCRalphabeta/CD19-depleted stem cell transplant.

The CDR3: CSVAGQGVPYNEQFF. The CDR3 DNA sequence: TGCAGCGTTGCGGGACAGGGGGTTCCCTACAATGAGCAGTTCTTC. The gene calls are TRBV29-1 and TRBJ2-1; 11 nucleotides match TRBD1. From germline, CDR1 is SQVTM and CDR2 ANQGSEA. Trimming took 4 bases from V and 2 from J; bases not matched to a gene: 4. The CDR3 consists of 15 residues.